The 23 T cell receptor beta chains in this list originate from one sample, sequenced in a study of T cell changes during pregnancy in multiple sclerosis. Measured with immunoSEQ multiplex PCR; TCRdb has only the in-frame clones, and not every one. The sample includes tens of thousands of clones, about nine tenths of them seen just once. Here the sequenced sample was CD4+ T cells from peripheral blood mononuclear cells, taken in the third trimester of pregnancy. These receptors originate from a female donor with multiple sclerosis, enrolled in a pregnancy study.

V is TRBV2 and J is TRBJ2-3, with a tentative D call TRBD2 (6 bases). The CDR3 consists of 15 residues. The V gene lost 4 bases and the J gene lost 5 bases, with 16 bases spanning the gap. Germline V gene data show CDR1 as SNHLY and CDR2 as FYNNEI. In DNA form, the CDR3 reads TGTGCCAGCAGTGTATCCGGGGGTGGCAAAGATACGCAGTATTTT. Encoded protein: CASSVSGGGKDTQYF.

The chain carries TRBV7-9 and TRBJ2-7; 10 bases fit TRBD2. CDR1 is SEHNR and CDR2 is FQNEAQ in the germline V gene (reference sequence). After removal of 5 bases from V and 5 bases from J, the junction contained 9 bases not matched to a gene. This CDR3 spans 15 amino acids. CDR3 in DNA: TGTGCCAGCAGCCTCGGAACTAGCGGGAACGACGAGCAGTACTTC. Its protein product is CASSLGTSGNDEQYF.

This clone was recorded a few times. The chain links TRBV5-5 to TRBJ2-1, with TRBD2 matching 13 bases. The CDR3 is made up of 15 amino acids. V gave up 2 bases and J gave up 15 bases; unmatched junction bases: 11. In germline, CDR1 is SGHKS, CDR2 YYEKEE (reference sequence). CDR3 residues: CASSFRGTSGNLRFF. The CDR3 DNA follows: TGTGCCAGCAGCTTTAGAGGGACTAGCGGGAATCTCAGGTTCTTC.

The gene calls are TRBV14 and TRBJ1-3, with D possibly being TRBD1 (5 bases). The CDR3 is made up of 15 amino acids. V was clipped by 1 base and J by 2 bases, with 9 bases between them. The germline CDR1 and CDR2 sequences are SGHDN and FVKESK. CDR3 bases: TGTGCCAGCAGCCAAGTTAGGGGCACTGGAAACACCATATATTTT. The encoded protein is CASSQVRGTGNTIYF. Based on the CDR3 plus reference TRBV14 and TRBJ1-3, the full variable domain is EAGVTQFPSHSVIEKGQTVTLRCDPISGHDNLYWYRRVMGKEIKFLLHFVKESKQDESGMPNNRFLAERTGGTYSTLKVQPAELEDSGVYFCASSQVRGTGNTIYFGEGSWLTVV.

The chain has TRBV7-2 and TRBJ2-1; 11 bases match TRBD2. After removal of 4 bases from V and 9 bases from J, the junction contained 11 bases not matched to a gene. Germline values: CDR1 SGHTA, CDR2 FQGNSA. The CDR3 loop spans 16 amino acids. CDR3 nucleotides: TGTGCCAGCAGCTCCGGTAGCGGGAGGGGGGTAAGTGAGCAGTTCTTC. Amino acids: CASSSGSGRGVSEQFF. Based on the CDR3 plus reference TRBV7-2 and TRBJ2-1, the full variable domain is GAGVSQSPSNKVTEKGKDVELRCDPISGHTALYWYRQSLGQGLEFLIYFQGNSAPDKSGLPSDRFSAERTGGSVSTLTIQRTQQEDSAVYLCASSSGSGRGVSEQFFGPGTRLTVL.

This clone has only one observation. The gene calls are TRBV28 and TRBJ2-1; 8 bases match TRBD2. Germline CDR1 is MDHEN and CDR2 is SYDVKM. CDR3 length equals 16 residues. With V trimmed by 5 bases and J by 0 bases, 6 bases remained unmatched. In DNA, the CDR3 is TGTGCCAGCAGTACCCTACTAGCGGACTCCTACAATGAGCAGTTCTTC. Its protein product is CASSTLLADSYNEQFF.

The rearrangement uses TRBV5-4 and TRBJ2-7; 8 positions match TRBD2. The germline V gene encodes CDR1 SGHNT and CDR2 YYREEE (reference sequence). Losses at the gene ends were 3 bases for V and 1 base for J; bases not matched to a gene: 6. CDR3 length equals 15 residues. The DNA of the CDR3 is TGTGCCAGCAGCTCTACTAGCGGAGCATCCTACGAGCAGTACTTC. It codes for CASSSTSGASYEQYF.

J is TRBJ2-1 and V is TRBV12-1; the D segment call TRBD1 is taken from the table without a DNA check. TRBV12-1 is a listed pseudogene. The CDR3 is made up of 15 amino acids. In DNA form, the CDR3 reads TGTGCCAGCAGCCCTCCGGCCCAGGGGGGTGGTGAGCAGTTCTTC. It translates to CASSPPAQGGGEQFF.

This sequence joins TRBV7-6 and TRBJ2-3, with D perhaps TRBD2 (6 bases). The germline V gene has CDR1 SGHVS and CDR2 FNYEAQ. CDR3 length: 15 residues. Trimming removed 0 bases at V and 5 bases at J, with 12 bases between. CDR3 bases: TGTGCCAGCAGCTTAGCTGGTCGGGAGCGAGATACGCAGTATTTT. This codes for CASSLAGRERDTQYF. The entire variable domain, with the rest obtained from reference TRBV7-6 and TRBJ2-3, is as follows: GAGVSQSPRYKVTKRGQDVALRCDPISGHVSLYWYRQALGQGPEFLTYFNYEAQQDKSGLPNDRFSAERPEGSISTLTIQRTEQRDSAMYRCASSLAGRERDTQYFGPGTRLTVL.

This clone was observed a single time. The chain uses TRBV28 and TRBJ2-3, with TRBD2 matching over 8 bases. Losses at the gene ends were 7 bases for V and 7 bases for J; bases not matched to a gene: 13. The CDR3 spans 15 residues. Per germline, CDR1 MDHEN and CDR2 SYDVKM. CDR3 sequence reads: CASIPGGTSRYTQYF. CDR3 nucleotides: TGTGCCAGCATACCCGGAGGGACTAGTCGTTATACGCAGTATTTT.

DNA for the CDR3: TGTGCCAGCAGTTGGCAGATCGCCCCCTCTGGGGCCAACGTCCTGACTTTC. Translating it yields CASSWQIAPSGANVLTF. The chain couples TRBV27 to TRBJ2-6, with D uncertain. Germline assignment: CDR1 MNHEY and CDR2 SMNVEV (reference sequence). The CDR3 is made up of 17 amino acids. V was cut by 4 bases and J by 0 bases, with 13 bases left in between. Drawing the rest from reference TRBV27 and TRBJ2-6, the complete variable domain is EAQVTQNPRYLITVTGKKLTVTCSQNMNHEYMSWYRQDPGLGLRQIYYSMNVEVTDKGDVPEGYKVSRKEKRNFPLILESPSPNQTSLYFCASSWQIAPSGANVLTFGAGSRLTVL.

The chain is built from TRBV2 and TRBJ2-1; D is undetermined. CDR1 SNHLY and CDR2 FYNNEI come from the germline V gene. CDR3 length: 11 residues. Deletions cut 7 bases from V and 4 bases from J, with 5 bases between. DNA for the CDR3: TGTGCCAGCACCGTATACAATGAGCAGTTCTTC. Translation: CASTVYNEQFF.

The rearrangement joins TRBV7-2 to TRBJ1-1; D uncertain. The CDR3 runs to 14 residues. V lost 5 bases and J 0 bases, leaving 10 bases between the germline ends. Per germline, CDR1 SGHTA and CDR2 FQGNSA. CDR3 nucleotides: TGTGCCAGCAGCCCTCACTCCATGAACACTGAAGCTTTCTTT. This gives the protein CASSPHSMNTEAFF.

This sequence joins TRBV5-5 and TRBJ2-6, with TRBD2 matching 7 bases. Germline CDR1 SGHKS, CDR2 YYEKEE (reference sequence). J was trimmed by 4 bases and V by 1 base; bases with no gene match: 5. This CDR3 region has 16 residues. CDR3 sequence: CASSLLGGSGANVLTF. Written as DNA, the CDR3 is TGTGCCAGCAGCTTGCTCGGGGGGTCCGGGGCCAACGTCCTGACTTTC.

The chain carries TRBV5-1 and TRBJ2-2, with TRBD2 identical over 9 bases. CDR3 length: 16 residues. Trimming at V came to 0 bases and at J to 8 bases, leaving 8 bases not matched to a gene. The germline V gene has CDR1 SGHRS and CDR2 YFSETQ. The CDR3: CASSLVLAGSAGELFF. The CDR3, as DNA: TGCGCCAGCAGCTTGGTCCTAGCGGGATCTGCGGGGGAGCTGTTTTTT.

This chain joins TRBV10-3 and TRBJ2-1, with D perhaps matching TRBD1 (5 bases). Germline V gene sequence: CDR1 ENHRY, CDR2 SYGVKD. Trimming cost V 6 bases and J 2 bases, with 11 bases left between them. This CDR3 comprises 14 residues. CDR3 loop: CAISRAGTYNEQFF. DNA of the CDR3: TGTGCCATCAGCAGGGCAGGGACCTACAATGAGCAGTTCTTC.

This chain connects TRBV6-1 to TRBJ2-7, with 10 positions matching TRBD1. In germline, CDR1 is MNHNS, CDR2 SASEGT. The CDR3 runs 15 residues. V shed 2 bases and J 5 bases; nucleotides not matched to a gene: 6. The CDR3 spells CASSEPGQGTHEQYF. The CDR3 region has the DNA TGTGCCAGCAGTGAACCGGGACAGGGGACCCACGAGCAGTACTTC.

This CDR3 is CASSWSGRRDNEQFF. In DNA form, the CDR3 reads TGTGCCAGCAGTTGGAGCGGTAGGCGGGACAATGAGCAGTTCTTC. The J gene is TRBJ2-1, the V gene TRBV6-5; perhaps TRBD2 as D (5 bases). With 4 bases removed from V and 5 bases from J, the gap between germline ends came to 15 bases. Germline values: CDR1 MNHEY, CDR2 SVGAGI. The CDR3 extends over 15 amino acids.

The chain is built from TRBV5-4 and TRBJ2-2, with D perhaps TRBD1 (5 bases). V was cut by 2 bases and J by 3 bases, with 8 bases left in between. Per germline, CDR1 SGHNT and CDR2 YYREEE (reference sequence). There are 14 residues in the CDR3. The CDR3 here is CASSFAGYTGELFF. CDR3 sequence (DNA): TGTGCCAGCAGCTTTGCAGGGTACACCGGGGAGCTGTTTTTT.

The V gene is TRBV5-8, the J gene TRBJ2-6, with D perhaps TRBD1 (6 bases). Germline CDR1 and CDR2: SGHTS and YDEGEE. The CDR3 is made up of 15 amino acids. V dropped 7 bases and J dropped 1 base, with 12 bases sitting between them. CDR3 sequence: CASGQGWSGANVLTF. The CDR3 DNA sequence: TGTGCCAGCGGGCAGGGGTGGTCTGGGGCCAACGTCCTGACTTTC.

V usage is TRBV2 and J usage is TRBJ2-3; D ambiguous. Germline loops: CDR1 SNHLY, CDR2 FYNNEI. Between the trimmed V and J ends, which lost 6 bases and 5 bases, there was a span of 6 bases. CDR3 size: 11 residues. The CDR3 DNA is TGTGCCAGCAGGTCGAGAGATACGCAGTATTTT. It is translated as CASRSRDTQYF.

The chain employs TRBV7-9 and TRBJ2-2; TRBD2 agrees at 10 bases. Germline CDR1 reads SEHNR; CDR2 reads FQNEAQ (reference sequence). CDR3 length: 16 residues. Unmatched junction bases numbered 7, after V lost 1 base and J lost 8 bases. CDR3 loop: CASSLGALAGVGELFF. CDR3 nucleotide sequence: TGTGCCAGCAGCTTAGGAGCGCTAGCGGGAGTTGGGGAGCTGTTTTTT.

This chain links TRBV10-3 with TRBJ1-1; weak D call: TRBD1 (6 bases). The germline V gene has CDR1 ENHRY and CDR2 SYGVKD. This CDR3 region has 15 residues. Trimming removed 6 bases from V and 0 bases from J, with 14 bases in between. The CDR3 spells CAISDQGRVNTEAFF. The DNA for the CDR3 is TGTGCCATCAGCGACCAGGGGCGGGTGAACACTGAAGCTTTCTTT.